Listed below are T cell receptor beta chains from one sample, sequenced in a study of blood T cell repertoires in COVID-19. TCRdb keeps only in-frame clones here, not all; method: immunoSEQ multiplex PCR. The repertoire holds around 190,000 clones, with 88% as singletons. The sample taken for sequencing was PBMCs or T cells enriched from blood (not recorded which). Receptors were obtained from a woman between 18 and 29 years old who had recovered from COVID-19. The CDR3 runs from the conserved cysteine through the conserved F or W. D genes are given only for firm matches. Clone size appears in some rows only: once, few, many, or a class for an expanded clone.

J gene: TRBJ2-3; V gene: TRBV4-2; clone size: few; D gene: TRBD2; CDR3 protein: CASSGLAATDTQYF; CDR3 DNA: TGTGCCAGCAGTGGACTAGCGGCGACAGATACGCAGTATTTT
J gene: TRBJ1-1; V gene: TRBV27; clone size: NA; D gene: NA; CDR3 protein: CASSLTANTEAFF; CDR3 DNA: TGTGCCAGCAGTTTAACAGCGAACACTGAAGCTTTCTTT
J gene: TRBJ1-2; V gene: TRBV28; clone size: NA; D gene: TRBD1; CDR3 protein: CASSSHRGPIGYTF; CDR3 DNA: TGTGCCAGCAGTTCCCACAGGGGTCCTATTGGCTACACCTTC
J gene: TRBJ2-5; V gene: TRBV28; clone size: NA; D gene: NA; CDR3 protein: CACIAVNSLGTQYF; CDR3 DNA: TGTGCCTGTATAGCCGTTAACTCCCTAGGGACCCAGTACTTC
J gene: TRBJ2-7; V gene: TRBV15; clone size: NA; D gene: NA; CDR3 protein: CATSGRGGGDEQYF; CDR3 DNA: TGTGCCACCAGCGGGCGGGGCGGGGGCGACGAGCAGTACTTC
J gene: TRBJ1-1; V gene: TRBV6-6; clone size: NA; D gene: NA; CDR3 protein: CASSPRLGAMMNTEAFF; CDR3 DNA: TGTGCCAGCAGTCCCAGATTGGGGGCGATGATGAACACTGAAGCTTTCTTT
J gene: TRBJ2-2; V gene: TRBV9; clone size: NA; D gene: TRBD2; CDR3 protein: CASSETPSRTSGRLAGELFF; CDR3 DNA: TGTGCCAGCAGCGAAACCCCATCTAGGACTAGCGGGAGGTTGGCCGGGGAGCTGTTTTTT
J gene: TRBJ2-1; V gene: TRBV4-2; clone size: NA; D gene: NA; CDR3 protein: CASSQDLVAGTYNEQFF; CDR3 DNA: TGTGCCAGCAGCCAAGATTTGGTCGCCGGGACCTACAATGAGCAGTTCTTC
J gene: TRBJ2-1; V gene: TRBV5-1; clone size: NA; D gene: NA; CDR3 protein: CASSLGQLNEQFF; CDR3 DNA: TGCGCCAGCAGCCTCGGACAGCTCAATGAGCAGTTCTTC
J gene: TRBJ1-4; V gene: TRBV15; clone size: NA; D gene: TRBD1; CDR3 protein: CATSDRRTGNEKLFF; CDR3 DNA: TGTGCCACCAGCGACCGAAGGACAGGCAATGAAAAACTGTTTTTT
J gene: TRBJ2-5; V gene: TRBV2; clone size: NA; D gene: TRBD2; CDR3 protein: CATYSGLYQETQYF; CDR3 DNA: TGTGCCACCTATAGCGGGTTGTACCAAGAGACCCAGTACTTC
J gene: TRBJ2-7; V gene: TRBV11-3; clone size: NA; D gene: NA; CDR3 protein: CASSLGDTWWDEQYF; CDR3 DNA: TGTGCCAGCAGCTTAGGAGACACCTGGTGGGACGAGCAGTACTTC
J gene: TRBJ2-7; V gene: TRBV30; clone size: NA; D gene: TRBD1; CDR3 protein: CAWSYTRTGGDEQYF; CDR3 DNA: TGTGCCTGGAGCTACACCCGGACAGGGGGGGACGAGCAGTACTTC
J gene: TRBJ1-4; V gene: TRBV28; clone size: NA; D gene: NA; CDR3 protein: CASAVTTNEKLFF; CDR3 DNA: TGTGCCAGCGCGGTAACGACTAATGAAAAACTGTTTTTT
J gene: TRBJ1-4; V gene: TRBV5-4; clone size: once; D gene: TRBD1; CDR3 protein: CASSPGGQGAGEKLFF; CDR3 DNA: TGTGCCAGCAGTCCCGGTGGACAGGGGGCAGGGGAAAAACTGTTTTTT
J gene: TRBJ2-7; V gene: TRBV28; clone size: NA; D gene: NA; CDR3 protein: CASSLVSYNEQYF; CDR3 DNA: TGTGCCAGCAGTTTAGTAAGTTACAACGAGCAGTACTTC
J gene: TRBJ2-7; V gene: TRBV6-2/TRBV6-3; clone size: NA; D gene: NA; CDR3 protein: CASSDPGFYEQYF; CDR3 DNA: TGTGCCAGCAGCGACCCGGGATTCTACGAGCAGTACTTC
J gene: TRBJ2-5; V gene: TRBV6-5; clone size: NA; D gene: TRBD2; CDR3 protein: CATQAGTSQETQYF; CDR3 DNA: TGTGCCACCCAAGCCGGGACTAGCCAAGAGACCCAGTACTTC
J gene: TRBJ1-5; V gene: TRBV25-1; clone size: NA; D gene: NA; CDR3 protein: CASSGAGFTQPQHF; CDR3 DNA: TGTGCCAGCAGTGGTGCGGGGTTTACCCAGCCCCAGCATTTT
J gene: TRBJ2-7; V gene: TRBV4-3; clone size: NA; D gene: TRBD1; CDR3 protein: CASSQEGTGFDEQYF; CDR3 DNA: TGCGCCAGCAGCCAAGAGGGGACAGGGTTCGACGAGCAGTACTTC
J gene: TRBJ1-1; V gene: TRBV27; clone size: once; D gene: NA; CDR3 protein: CASSSVRSAEAFF; CDR3 DNA: TGTGCCAGCAGTTCGGTCCGATCGGCTGAAGCTTTCTTT
J gene: TRBJ1-3; V gene: TRBV28; clone size: NA; D gene: NA; CDR3 protein: CASSFWGVSSGNTIYF; CDR3 DNA: TGTGCCAGCAGTTTTTGGGGGGTGAGCTCTGGAAACACCATATATTTT
J gene: TRBJ1-5; V gene: TRBV10-3; clone size: NA; D gene: TRBD1; CDR3 protein: CAISEDRGSQPQHF; CDR3 DNA: TGTGCCATCAGTGAGGACAGGGGAAGCCAGCCCCAGCATTTT
J gene: TRBJ2-3; V gene: TRBV27; clone size: NA; D gene: TRBD2; CDR3 protein: CASRRTSGVSTDTQYF; CDR3 DNA: TGTGCCAGCAGGAGGACTAGCGGGGTTAGCACAGATACGCAGTATTTT
J gene: TRBJ1-1; V gene: TRBV6-5; clone size: NA; D gene: NA; CDR3 protein: CASSYSPGAGNTEAFF; CDR3 DNA: TGTGCCAGCAGTTACTCGCCAGGGGCGGGGAACACTGAAGCTTTCTTT
J gene: TRBJ1-6; V gene: TRBV27; clone size: NA; D gene: TRBD1; CDR3 protein: CASSLDRGNSPLHF; CDR3 DNA: TGTGCCAGCAGCTTGGACAGGGGGAATTCACCCCTCCACTTT
J gene: TRBJ1-5; V gene: TRBV6-2/TRBV6-3; clone size: NA; D gene: TRBD1; CDR3 protein: CASSYTGAGWYSNQPQHF; CDR3 DNA: TGTGCCAGCAGTTACACAGGGGCGGGGTGGTATAGCAATCAGCCCCAGCATTTT
J gene: TRBJ1-4; V gene: TRBV19; clone size: NA; D gene: NA; CDR3 protein: CASSIRQVEKLFF; CDR3 DNA: TGTGCCAGTAGTATCCGCCAGGTTGAAAAACTGTTTTTT
J gene: TRBJ1-1; V gene: TRBV5-1; clone size: NA; D gene: NA; CDR3 protein: CASSPRWGDDTEAFF; CDR3 DNA: TGCGCCAGCAGCCCCCGGTGGGGGGACGACACTGAAGCTTTCTTT
J gene: TRBJ1-1; V gene: TRBV7-2; clone size: NA; D gene: TRBD1; CDR3 protein: CASSGTALSNTEAFF; CDR3 DNA: TGTGCCAGCAGCGGGACAGCATTAAGTAACACTGAAGCTTTCTTT
J gene: TRBJ1-3; V gene: TRBV18; clone size: many; D gene: TRBD1; CDR3 protein: CASSQPGTGDYSGNTIYF; CDR3 DNA: TGTGCCAGCTCACAACCCGGGACAGGCGATTACTCTGGAAACACCATATATTTT
J gene: TRBJ1-4; V gene: TRBV12-1; clone size: once; D gene: NA; CDR3 protein: CASSLPGF; CDR3 DNA: TGTGCCAGCAGCCTGCCAGGATTT
J gene: TRBJ1-2; V gene: TRBV2; clone size: NA; D gene: NA; CDR3 protein: CASVGQSSNYGYTF; CDR3 DNA: TGTGCCAGCGTCGGACAGAGCTCTAACTATGGCTACACCTTC
J gene: TRBJ1-6; V gene: TRBV4-2; clone size: NA; D gene: NA; CDR3 protein: CASRDDQVLNSPLHF; CDR3 DNA: TGTGCCAGCCGCGACGACCAGGTCCTCAATTCACCCCTCCACTTT
J gene: TRBJ2-6; V gene: TRBV4-3; clone size: NA; D gene: NA; CDR3 protein: CASSQEYSGANVLTF; CDR3 DNA: TGCGCCAGCAGCCAAGAGTACTCTGGGGCCAACGTCCTGACTTTC
J gene: TRBJ1-1; V gene: TRBV3-1/TRBV3-2; clone size: NA; D gene: NA; CDR3 protein: CASSQGDRPLNTEAFF; CDR3 DNA: TGTGCCAGCAGCCAAGGCGACAGGCCCTTGAACACTGAAGCTTTCTTT
J gene: TRBJ1-3; V gene: TRBV7-8; clone size: once; D gene: TRBD1; CDR3 protein: CASSPGTGDSLGGNTIYF; CDR3 DNA: TGTGCCAGCAGCCCCGGGACAGGAGACTCTCTTGGGGGAAACACCATATATTTT
J gene: TRBJ2-5; V gene: TRBV14; clone size: NA; D gene: NA; CDR3 protein: CASSQSTGPGRPQYF; CDR3 DNA: TGTGCCAGCAGCCAATCGACAGGCCCGGGGAGACCCCAGTACTTC
J gene: TRBJ2-7; V gene: TRBV13; clone size: once; D gene: NA; CDR3 protein: CASSSTGYEQYF; CDR3 DNA: TGTGCCAGCAGCTCCACAGGCTACGAGCAGTACTTC
J gene: TRBJ1-1; V gene: TRBV2; clone size: NA; D gene: TRBD1; CDR3 protein: CASSSGTGTEAFF; CDR3 DNA: TGTGCCAGCAGCTCCGGGACAGGCACTGAAGCTTTCTTT
J gene: TRBJ1-2; V gene: TRBV7-2; clone size: NA; D gene: NA; CDR3 protein: CASSLKVGLAGYTF; CDR3 DNA: TGTGCCAGCAGCCTGAAAGTAGGCCTAGCGGGCTACACCTTC
J gene: TRBJ2-3; V gene: TRBV30; clone size: NA; D gene: TRBD2; CDR3 protein: CAQEKGTSGGGTDTQYF; CDR3 DNA: TGTGCCCAGGAGAAGGGGACTAGCGGGGGAGGCACAGATACGCAGTATTTT
J gene: TRBJ1-6; V gene: TRBV5-6; clone size: NA; D gene: TRBD1; CDR3 protein: CASSLVDRGESPLHF; CDR3 DNA: TGTGCCAGCAGCTTGGTGGACAGGGGAGAATCACCCCTCCACTTT
J gene: TRBJ2-1; V gene: TRBV6-5; clone size: once; D gene: TRBD2; CDR3 protein: CASRIGLVGHNEQFF; CDR3 DNA: TGTGCCAGCAGGATAGGACTAGTGGGCCACAATGAGCAGTTCTTC
J gene: TRBJ1-5; V gene: TRBV24-1; clone size: many; D gene: TRBD1; CDR3 protein: CATSDRSAGQGNQPQHF; CDR3 DNA: TGTGCCACCAGTGATCGTTCCGCGGGACAGGGGAATCAGCCCCAGCATTTT
J gene: TRBJ2-1; V gene: TRBV6-5; clone size: once; D gene: NA; CDR3 protein: CASSYSTGYNEQFF; CDR3 DNA: TGTGCCAGCAGTTACTCCACAGGGTACAATGAGCAGTTCTTC
J gene: TRBJ1-2; V gene: TRBV29-1; clone size: NA; D gene: TRBD1; CDR3 protein: CSVSGQPYGYTF; CDR3 DNA: TGCAGCGTTTCGGGACAGCCCTATGGCTACACCTTC
J gene: TRBJ2-7; V gene: TRBV24-1; clone size: NA; D gene: TRBD1; CDR3 protein: CATSDGRGRDEQYF; CDR3 DNA: TGTGCCACCAGTGACGGCAGGGGGCGTGACGAGCAGTACTTC
J gene: TRBJ2-5; V gene: TRBV25-1; clone size: NA; D gene: NA; CDR3 protein: CASRMTGDSETQYF; CDR3 DNA: TGTGCCAGCAGGATGACGGGGGATTCGGAGACCCAGTACTTC